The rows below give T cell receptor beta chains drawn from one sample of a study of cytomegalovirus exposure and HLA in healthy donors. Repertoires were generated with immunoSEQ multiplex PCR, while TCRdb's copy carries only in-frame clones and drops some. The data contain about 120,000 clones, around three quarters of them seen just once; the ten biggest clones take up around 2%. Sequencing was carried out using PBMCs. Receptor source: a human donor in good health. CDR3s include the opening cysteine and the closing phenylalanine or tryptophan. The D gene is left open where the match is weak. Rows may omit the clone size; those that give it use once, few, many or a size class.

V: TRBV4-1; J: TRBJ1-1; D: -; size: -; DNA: TGCGCCAGCAGCCAAGTGGGGACACCGAACACTGAAGCTTTCTTT; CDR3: CASSQVGTPNTEAFF
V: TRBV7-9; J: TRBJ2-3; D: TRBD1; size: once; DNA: TGTGCCAGCAGCTTAGGGCGTTCAGGACAGGGGACAGATACGCAGTATTTT; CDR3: CASSLGRSGQGTDTQYF
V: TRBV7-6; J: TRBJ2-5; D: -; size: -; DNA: TGTGCCAGCAGCTTAGGGACAGTCGTCCAAGAGACCCAGTACTTC; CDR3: CASSLGTVVQETQYF
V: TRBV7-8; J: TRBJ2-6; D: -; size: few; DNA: TGTGCCAGCAGACCACAGAGCTCTGGGGCCAACGTCCTGACTTTC; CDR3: CASRPQSSGANVLTF
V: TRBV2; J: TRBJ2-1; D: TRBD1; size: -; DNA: TGTGCCAGCCGGGACAGGGGGCGCGATGAGCAGTTCTTC; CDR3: CASRDRGRDEQFF
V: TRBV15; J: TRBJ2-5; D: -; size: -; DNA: TGTGCCACCAGCAGAGGGAGGGGAGAAGGGTTCAAGGAGACCCAGTACTTC; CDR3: CATSRGRGEGFKETQYF
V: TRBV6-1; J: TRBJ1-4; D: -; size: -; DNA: TGTGCCAGCAGTGAATCTGAGGGCGGCAGAGGAAAACTGTTTTTT; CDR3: CASSESEGGRGKLFF
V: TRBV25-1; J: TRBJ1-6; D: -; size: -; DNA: TGTGCCAGCAGTGGAGGGTCTCGTAATTCACCCCTCCACTTT; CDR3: CASSGGSRNSPLHF
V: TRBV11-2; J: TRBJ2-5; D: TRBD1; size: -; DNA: TGTGCCAGCAGCCCACAGGGGGCTGGGGAGACCCAGTACTTC; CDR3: CASSPQGAGETQYF
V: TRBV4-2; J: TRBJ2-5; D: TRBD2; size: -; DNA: TGTGCCAGCAGCCAAGTTGAAGCGGGGGTAGAAGGAGAGACCCAGTACTTC; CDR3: CASSQVEAGVEGETQYF
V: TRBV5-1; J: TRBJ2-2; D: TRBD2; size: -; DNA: TGCGCCAGCAGCACTAGCGGGGTATCCGGGGAGCTGTTTTTT; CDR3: CASSTSGVSGELFF
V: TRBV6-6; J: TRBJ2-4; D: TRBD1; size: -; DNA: TGTGCCAGCAGTTTCAATCGACAGGGTGACATTCAGTACTTC; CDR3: CASSFNRQGDIQYF
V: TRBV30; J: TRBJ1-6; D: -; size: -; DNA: TGTGCCTGGAGTGAAAAGGGGTATAATTCACCCCTCCACTTT; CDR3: CAWSEKGYNSPLHF
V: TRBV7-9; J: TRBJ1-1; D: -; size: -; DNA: TGTGCCAGCGGACAGCTTGAAGCTTTCTTT; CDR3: CASGQLEAFF
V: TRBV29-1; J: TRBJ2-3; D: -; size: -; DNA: TGCAGCGTTGGGGGCGGAACAGGGATGATGGGGGCAGATACGCAGTATTTT; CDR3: CSVGGGTGMMGADTQYF
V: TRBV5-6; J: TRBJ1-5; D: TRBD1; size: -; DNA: TGTGCCAGCAGCTGGGACAGGACTCAGCCCCAGCATTTT; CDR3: CASSWDRTQPQHF
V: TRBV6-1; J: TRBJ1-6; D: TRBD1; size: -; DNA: TGTGCCAGCCGAAAGACAGGGGTCGATAATTCACCCCTCCACTTT; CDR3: CASRKTGVDNSPLHF
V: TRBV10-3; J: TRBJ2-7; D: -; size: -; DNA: TGTGCCATCAGTGAGTCCCAGGTCTCATCCTACGAGCAGTACTTC; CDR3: CAISESQVSSYEQYF
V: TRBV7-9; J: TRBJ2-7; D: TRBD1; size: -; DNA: TGTGCCAGCAGCTCACAGGGGGCCCCCTACGAGCAGTACTTC; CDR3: CASSSQGAPYEQYF
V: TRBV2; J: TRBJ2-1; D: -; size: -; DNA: TGTGCCAGCCGTGTGGTTGGAGTATCCTACAATGAGCAGTTCTTC; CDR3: CASRVVGVSYNEQFF
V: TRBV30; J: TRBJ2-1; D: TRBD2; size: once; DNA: TGTGCCTGGGCCCCTCTAGCGGGAGGGAGGCCCAATGAGCAGTTCTTC; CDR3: CAWAPLAGGRPNEQFF
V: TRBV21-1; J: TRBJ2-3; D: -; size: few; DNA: TGTGCCAGCAGCAAAGCCAACTCAAAGCAGGAGCGGGAGGTCACAGATACGCAGTATTTT; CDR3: CASSKANSKQEREVTDTQYF
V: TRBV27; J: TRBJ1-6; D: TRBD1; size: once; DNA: TGTGCCAGCAGACCTTCAGACAGGGGTTATAATTCACCCCTCCACTTT; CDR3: CASRPSDRGYNSPLHF
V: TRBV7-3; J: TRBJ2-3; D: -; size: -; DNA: TGTGCCGGAGCCGGGGTCACAGATACGCAGTATTTT; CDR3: CAGAGVTDTQYF
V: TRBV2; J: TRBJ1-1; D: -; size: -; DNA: TGTGCCACTAATAAAGACAGCCCAAACACTGAAGCTTTCTTT; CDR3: CATNKDSPNTEAFF
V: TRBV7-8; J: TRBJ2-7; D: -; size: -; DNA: TGTGCCAGCACAGCAGGGCTCACCCACGAGCAGTACTTC; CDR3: CASTAGLTHEQYF
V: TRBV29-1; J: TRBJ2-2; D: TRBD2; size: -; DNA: TGCAGCGTCGGGACTAGCGGGGAGGTAGGGGAGCTGTTTTTT; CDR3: CSVGTSGEVGELFF
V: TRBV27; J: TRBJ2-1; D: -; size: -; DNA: TGTGCCAGCAGGCCAGCGGATTACAATGAGCAGTTCTTC; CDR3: CASRPADYNEQFF
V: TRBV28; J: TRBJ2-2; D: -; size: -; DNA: TGTGCCAGCGCAGGCGTACCGAACACCGGGGAGCTGTTTTTT; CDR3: CASAGVPNTGELFF
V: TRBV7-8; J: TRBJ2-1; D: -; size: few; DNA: TGTGCCAGCAGCTTAAAGCAGGGTTGGGATGAGCAGTTCTTC; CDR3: CASSLKQGWDEQFF
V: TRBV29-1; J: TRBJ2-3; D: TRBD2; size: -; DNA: TGCAGCGTTGGGTCTAGCGGGGGGGTGGAGCATACGCAGTATTTT; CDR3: CSVGSSGGVEHTQYF
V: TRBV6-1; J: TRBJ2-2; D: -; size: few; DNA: TGTGCCAGCAGTGAAATCCTAGGGCTGTTTTTT; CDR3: CASSEILGLFF
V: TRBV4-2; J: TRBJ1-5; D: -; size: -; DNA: TGTGCCAGCAGCCAAGATATGGGACTCGGCAATCAGCCCCAGCATTTT; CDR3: CASSQDMGLGNQPQHF
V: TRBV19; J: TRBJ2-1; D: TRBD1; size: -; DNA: TGTGCCAGTAGAATGACAGGGGGTTCCTACAATGAGCAGTTCTTC; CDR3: CASRMTGGSYNEQFF
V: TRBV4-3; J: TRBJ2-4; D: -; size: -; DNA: TGCGCCAGCAGCCAAGATTGGCTAGCGAACATTCAGTACTTC; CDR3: CASSQDWLANIQYF
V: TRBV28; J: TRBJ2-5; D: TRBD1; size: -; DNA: TGTGCCAGCAGTTCCCCCGACAGGGGGCGAGAGACCCAGTACTTC; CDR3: CASSSPDRGRETQYF
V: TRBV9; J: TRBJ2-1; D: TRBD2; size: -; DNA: TGTGCCAGCAGCGAGAGGGGTGCCGGGACTAGCGGGGCCAATGAGCAGTTCTTC; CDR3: CASSERGAGTSGANEQFF
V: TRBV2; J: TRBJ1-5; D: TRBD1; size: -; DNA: TGTGCCAGCAGTGAAGCTAGGCAGGGGGCCCAGCCCCAGCATTTT; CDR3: CASSEARQGAQPQHF
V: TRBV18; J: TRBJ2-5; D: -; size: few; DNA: TGTGCCAGCTCCCCGTTGGGCGGGTCCCAAGATGAGGAGACCCAGTACTTC; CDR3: CASSPLGGSQDEETQYF
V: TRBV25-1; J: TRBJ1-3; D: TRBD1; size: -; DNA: TGTGCCAGCAGTGACCGATTGGGGGGGACAGGGAACACCATATATTTT; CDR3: CASSDRLGGTGNTIYF
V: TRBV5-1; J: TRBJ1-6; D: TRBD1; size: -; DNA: TGCGCCAGCAGCTTGTTGTGGCCGGGACAGCCTAATTCACCCCTCCACTTT; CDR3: CASSLLWPGQPNSPLHF
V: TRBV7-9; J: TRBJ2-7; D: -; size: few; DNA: TGTGCCAGCAGTGAAATCGGAGGCTACGAGCAGTACTTC; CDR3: CASSEIGGYEQYF
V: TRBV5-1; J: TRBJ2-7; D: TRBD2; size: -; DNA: TGCGCCAGCAGCTCAACTAGCGGGGCAGGCTACGAGCAGTACTTC; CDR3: CASSSTSGAGYEQYF
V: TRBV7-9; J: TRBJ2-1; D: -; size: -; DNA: TGTGCCAGCAGCTTAGACGCGGGACTTAGGAATGAGCAGTTCTTC; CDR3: CASSLDAGLRNEQFF
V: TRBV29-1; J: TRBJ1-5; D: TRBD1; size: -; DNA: TGCAGCGTTGAAGATCTAAGGGACAGGGTCGATCAGCCCCAGCATTTT; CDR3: CSVEDLRDRVDQPQHF
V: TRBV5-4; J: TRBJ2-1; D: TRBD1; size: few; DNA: TGTGCCAGCAGCATCGGACAGGGTGGGTTGGGTGAGCAGTTCTTC; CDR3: CASSIGQGGLGEQFF
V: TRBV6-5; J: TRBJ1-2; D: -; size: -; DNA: TGTGCCAGCAGTTGGGCCAGATCCTATGGCTACACCTTC; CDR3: CASSWARSYGYTF
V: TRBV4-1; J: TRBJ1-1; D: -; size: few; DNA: TGCGCCAGCAGCCCGTATGTCCTCACTGAAGCTTTCTTT; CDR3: CASSPYVLTEAFF
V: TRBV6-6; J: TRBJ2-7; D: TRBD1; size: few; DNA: TGTGCCAGCAGGTGGACAGGGCCCTACGAGCAGTACTTC; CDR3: CASRWTGPYEQYF
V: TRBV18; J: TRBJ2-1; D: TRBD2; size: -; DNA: TGTGCCAGCTCACCATTAAGGACTAGCGGGGGGAGTGAGCAGTTCTTC; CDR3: CASSPLRTSGGSEQFF